The clone carrying this TCR beta chain has only a few counts. Antigen unknown. This record belongs to a study of T-cell memory formation after mild COVID-19. Study information: Largely donor-specific sequence clusters came from two donors. The study's findings and limits: Prior to infection, memory already included some responding clones, suggesting cross-reactive memory joined. Largely, contracting CD4+ clones fell within CM and EM, and contracting CD8+ clones within EMRA.

This CDR3 is built from 15 residues. CDR1 is SGHRS and CDR2 is YFSETQ in the germline V gene. Trimming stripped 0 bases from V and 1 base from J, with 7 bases between. TCRdb reprocessed the 5' RACE reads with MiXCR, giving one entry per CDR3 protein. The profile shows hundreds of thousands of distinct CDR3 sequences, around a quarter of them singletons. The source material was PBMCs or a T cell subset sorted from them (not recorded which). This chain joins TRBV5-1 and TRBJ2-2; D is ambiguous. This clonotype originated in an adult woman who had mild COVID-19 (a few samples of this study predate the infection). Cell type and time point are not known. CDR3 bases: TGCGCCAGCAGCTTGGTGACGGTGAACACCGGGGAGCTGTTTTTT. It translates to CASSLVTVNTGELFF. The full variable domain, rest sourced from reference TRBV5-1 and TRBJ2-2, is KAGVTQTPRYLIKTRGQQVTLSCSPISGHRSVSWYQQTPGQGLQFLFEYFSETQRNKGNFPGRFSGRQFSNSRSEMNVSTLELGDSALYLCASSLVTVNTGELFFGEGSRLTVL.